The rows below give T cell receptor beta chains drawn from one sample of a study of Ad26.COV2.S vaccination and SARS-CoV-2 variants. Here immunoSEQ multiplex PCR was the method, and the copy in TCRdb shows in-frame clones only, minus some. The sample has approximately 410,000 clones; approximately 88% are singletons. Specimen: peripheral blood, collected in a trial of Ad26.COV2.S vaccine versus placebo. Receptors were obtained from a person aged 18-60 years who received the Ad26.COV2.S COVID-19 vaccine or a placebo. CDR3s include the opening cysteine and the closing phenylalanine or tryptophan. Each record gives: V gene, clone size, D gene, J gene, CDR3 protein, CDR3 DNA. The D gene is left open where the match is weak. Part of the rows lack a size; the others show once, few, many or a class for expanded clones.

TRBV4-3	-	TRBD1	TRBJ1-2	CASSQEGDRAYYGYTF	TGCGCCAGCAGCCAAGAGGGGGACAGGGCGTACTATGGCTACACCTTC
TRBV25-1	few	TRBD1	TRBJ1-6	CASSVGQSNNSPLHF	TGTGCCAGCAGTGTGGGACAGTCTAATAATTCACCCCTCCACTTT
TRBV28	-	TRBD1	TRBJ1-2	CASRLSQGGRGYGYTF	TGTGCCAGCAGGCTATCTCAGGGGGGCAGGGGCTATGGCTACACCTTC
TRBV27	-	TRBD2	TRBJ2-7	CASSWTGGFHEQYF	TGTGCCAGCAGTTGGACGGGGGGGTTCCACGAGCAGTACTTC
TRBV7-9	-	-	TRBJ2-3	CASSLKAGTGTDTQYF	TGTGCCAGCAGCCTGAAGGCGGGAACCGGCACAGATACGCAGTATTTT
TRBV29-1	-	-	TRBJ2-2	CSVAGTPNTGELFF	TGCAGCGTTGCCGGGACACCAAACACCGGGGAGCTGTTTTTT
TRBV7-9	-	-	TRBJ2-7	CASSPPGNYEQYF	TGTGCCAGCAGCCCCCCCGGGAACTACGAGCAGTACTTC
TRBV29-1	-	-	TRBJ2-1	CSVKPGDNEQFF	TGCAGCGTTAAACCGGGAGACAATGAGCAGTTCTTC
TRBV5-4	-	-	TRBJ1-1	CASSLGGIEAFF	TGTGCCAGCAGCTTGGGGGGAATTGAAGCTTTCTTT
TRBV6-2/TRBV6-3	-	-	TRBJ1-5	CASSYRGNQPQHF	TGTGCCAGCAGTTACAGGGGAAATCAGCCCCAGCATTTT
TRBV5-1	many	-	TRBJ2-7	CASSFTDTGEQYF	TGCGCCAGCAGCTTTACGGACACTGGGGAGCAGTACTTC
TRBV5-1	once	-	TRBJ2-7	CASSLAPAGVSEQYF	TGCGCCAGCAGCTTGGCCCCCGCTGGAGTTTCGGAGCAGTACTTC
TRBV9	-	-	TRBJ2-6	CASSVFSSGANVLTF	TGTGCCAGCAGCGTCTTTAGCTCTGGGGCCAACGTCCTGACTTTC
TRBV7-2	-	-	TRBJ1-2	CASSLAFAYGYTF	TGTGCCAGCAGCTTAGCATTCGCCTATGGCTACACCTTC
TRBV4-3	-	-	TRBJ1-2	CASSQSIRNHGYTF	TGCGCCAGCAGCCAAAGTATAAGGAATCATGGCTACACCTTC
TRBV4-1	once	TRBD2	TRBJ2-7	CASSQAPTQRDEQYF	TGCGCCAGCAGCCAAGCCCCGACACAGCGGGATGAGCAGTACTTC
TRBV4-3	-	-	TRBJ2-6	CASSPMTALTGRVSGANVLTF	TGCGCCAGCAGCCCAATGACCGCGCTCACAGGGAGGGTCTCTGGGGCCAACGTCCTGACTTTC
TRBV10-1	-	-	TRBJ2-7	CASSESGSLNEQYF	TGCGCCAGCAGTGAGTCAGGATCTCTCAACGAGCAGTACTTC
TRBV9	-	-	TRBJ2-1	CASSVESTGRNEQFF	TGTGCCAGCAGCGTAGAATCTACAGGGAGGAATGAGCAGTTCTTC
TRBV19	-	-	TRBJ2-1	CASSSREGEQFF	TGTGCCAGTAGTTCCAGGGAAGGTGAGCAGTTCTTC
TRBV5-6	once	TRBD1	TRBJ2-7	CASSLYSGGFEVYEQYF	TGTGCCAGCAGCTTGTACTCAGGGGGATTTGAAGTCTACGAGCAGTACTTC
TRBV19	-	TRBD1	TRBJ2-7	CASSRTGTYEQYF	TGTGCCAGTAGTAGGACAGGGACCTACGAGCAGTACTTC
TRBV7-9	-	-	TRBJ1-2	CASSHTRGAGYTF	TGTGCCAGCAGCCATACCCGGGGAGCAGGCTACACCTTC
TRBV11-2	once	-	TRBJ1-6	CASSSPVEASPLHF	TGTGCCAGCAGCTCCCCCGTTGAGGCATCACCCCTCCACTTT
TRBV28	-	-	TRBJ1-4	CASGGAGQYNEKLFF	TGTGCCAGCGGGGGCGCCGGGCAATATAATGAAAAACTGTTTTTT
TRBV4-3	few	-	TRBJ1-3	CASSQRDNSGNTIYF	TGCGCCAGCAGCCAACGGGACAACTCTGGAAACACCATATATTTT